Shown below are 13 T cell receptor beta chains from a single sample sequenced in a study of STAT5B mutations in CD4+ large granular lymphocyte leukemia. The assay was immunoSEQ multiplex PCR, and TCRdb's table has in-frame clones only and misses some. The sample holds 30,000 to 40,000 clones, roughly 85% seen once. What was sequenced was CD4+ T cells from blood buffy coats. These receptors originate from a human donor in good health.

This chain's CDR3 is CAINSGEQETQYF. The CDR3 DNA is TGTGCCATCAACAGCGGTGAGCAAGAGACCCAGTACTTC. The chain has TRBV10-3 and TRBJ2-5, with a weak D call TRBD2 (5 bases). CDR1 and CDR2 from the germline V gene are ENHRY and SYGVKD. The CDR3 sequence is 13 residues long. Trimming stripped 7 bases from V and 2 bases from J, with 11 bases between.

V usage is TRBV4-1 and J usage is TRBJ2-2; maybe TRBD2 (7 bases). V shed 7 bases and J shed 5 bases, with 20 bases lying between them. CDR3 length: 16 amino acids. Per germline, CDR1 MGHRA and CDR2 YSYEKL. This chain's CDR3 is CASTLIGGAGTGELFF. CDR3 in DNA: TGCGCCAGCACCCTGATAGGGGGGGCGGGGACCGGGGAGCTGTTTTTT.

V is TRBV30 and J is TRBJ1-1, with D unclear. CDR1 is GTSNPN and CDR2 is SVGIG in the germline V gene (reference sequence). The CDR3 contains 12 residues. Trimming removed 4 bases from V and 0 bases from J, with 6 bases in between. In DNA, the CDR3 is TGTGCCTGGATCGAAGTGAACACTGAAGCTTTCTTT. Translation: CAWIEVNTEAFF. The whole variable domain, remainder taken from reference TRBV30 and TRBJ1-1, is SQTIHQWPATLVQPVGSPLSLECTVEGTSNPNLYWYRQAAGRGLQLLFYSVGIGQISSEVPQNLSASRPQDRQFILSSKKLLLSDSGFYLCAWIEVNTEAFFGQGTRLTVV.

This clone has just a few counts. The chain couples TRBV5-1 to TRBJ1-4, with D maybe TRBD1 (6 bases). The V end lost 4 bases, the J end lost 8 bases, and 15 bases lay between the germline ends. In germline, CDR1 is SGHRS, CDR2 YFSETQ. This CDR3 has 14 amino acids. The DNA of the CDR3 is TGCGCCAGCAGCCCGACCCGGACAGAAGAAAAACTGTTTTTT. It is translated as CASSPTRTEEKLFF. Using reference TRBV5-1 and TRBJ1-4 for the parts outside the CDR3, the full variable domain is KAGVTQTPRYLIKTRGQQVTLSCSPISGHRSVSWYQQTPGQGLQFLFEYFSETQRNKGNFPGRFSGRQFSNSRSEMNVSTLELGDSALYLCASSPTRTEEKLFFGSGTQLSVL.

This clone was detected once. The rearrangement joins TRBV2 to TRBJ2-7; the D is unclear. In germline, CDR1 is SNHLY, CDR2 FYNNEI. Trimming shortened V by 0 bases and J by 5 bases, and 11 bases separated the two germline ends. The length of the CDR3 is 14 residues. The CDR3 region has the DNA TGTGCCAGCAGTGAAGCGCTTTTTCAAGACGAGCAGTACTTC. Translation: CASSEALFQDEQYF.

CDR3 sequence reads: CAFSAALNPTQYF. Here the CDR3 DNA reads TGTGCCTTTTCGGCGGCGTTGAACCCAACGCAGTACTTC. This sequence joins TRBV30 and TRBJ2-7; D unclear. The germline V gene has CDR1 GTSNPN and CDR2 SVGIG (reference sequence). V lost 7 bases and J lost 9, with 22 bases in between. The CDR3 extends over 13 amino acids. Full variable domain (missing parts from reference TRBV30 and TRBJ2-7): SQTIHQWPATLVQPVGSPLSLECTVEGTSNPNLYWYRQAAGRGLQLLFYSVGIGQISSEVPQNLSASRPQDRQFILSSKKLLLSDSGFYLCAFSAALNPTQYFGPGTRLTVT.

The CDR3 reads CASSPGLFLGYTF. CDR3 sequence (DNA): TGCGCCAGCAGTCCTGGGCTGTTTCTCGGCTACACCTTC. The chain joins TRBV5-1 to TRBJ1-2; D is ambiguous. The V end lost 5 bases, the J end lost 8 bases, and 16 bases lay between the germline ends. The CDR3 extends over 13 amino acids. CDR1 is SGHRS, CDR2 YFSETQ, per germline. Using reference TRBV5-1 and TRBJ1-2 for the parts outside the CDR3, the full variable domain is KAGVTQTPRYLIKTRGQQVTLSCSPISGHRSVSWYQQTPGQGLQFLFEYFSETQRNKGNFPGRFSGRQFSNSRSEMNVSTLELGDSALYLCASSPGLFLGYTFGSGTRLTVV.

The chain combines TRBV30 with TRBJ1-6; 7 positions agree with TRBD1. Germline CDR1 and CDR2: GTSNPN and SVGIG (reference sequence). This CDR3 region has 13 residues. The V and J ends lost 5 bases and 6 bases, in that order; junction bases with no gene match: 4. The CDR3 nucleotides read TGTGCCTGGGCAGGGGGGTTTAATTCACCCCTCCACTTT. It is translated as CAWAGGFNSPLHF.

The chain is built from TRBV19 and TRBJ2-7; a possible D gene is TRBD2 (6 bases). The ends were cut back, 8 bases at V and 3 bases at J, with 14 bases in the middle. CDR3 length: 13 residues. Germline V gene sequence: CDR1 LNHDA, CDR2 SQIVND (reference sequence). The CDR3 nucleotides are TGTGCCAGTGCCTATGGGGGAGGCTACGAGCAGTACTTC. Amino acid sequence: CASAYGGGYEQYF.

This clone was detected a few times. This chain uses TRBV5-1 with TRBJ1-1, with D hard to call. The CDR3 extends over 13 amino acids. Trimming left V 0 bases short and J 3 bases short, with 6 bases between. CDR1 is SGHRS and CDR2 is YFSETQ in the germline V gene. The CDR3 reads CASSLDRDTEAFF. The DNA of the CDR3 is TGCGCCAGCAGCTTGGACCGGGACACTGAAGCTTTCTTT.

This rearrangement joins TRBV6-5 to TRBJ1-1; TRBD1 matches at 8 bases. CDR3 length: 14 residues. Germline assignment: CDR1 MNHEY and CDR2 SVGAGI. V trimming: 5 bases; J trimming: 8 bases; junction bases outside the gene matches: 10. The CDR3 DNA is TGTGCCAGCAGTACACCAGGGGGCTTCGCAGAAGCTTTCTTT. It specifies CASSTPGGFAEAFF.

V gene TRBV10-1 combines with J gene TRBJ2-7; the match to TRBD1 covers 7 bases. V was clipped by 0 bases and J by 0 bases; unmatched bases: 5. The CDR3 totals 16 residues. Germline CDR1 is WNHNN and CDR2 is SYGVQD (reference sequence). CDR3 loop: CASSESLRTGSYEQYF. DNA of the CDR3: TGCGCCAGCAGTGAGTCCCTTAGGACAGGCTCCTACGAGCAGTACTTC.

This clone has just one count. V is TRBV6-6 and J is TRBJ2-2, with D uncertain. Germline CDR1 reads MNHNY; CDR2 reads SVGAGI (reference sequence). The ends were cut back, 8 bases at V and 6 bases at J, with 13 bases in the middle. CDR3 size: 13 residues. The CDR3 spells CASDPLGPGELFF. Written as DNA, the CDR3 is TGTGCCAGCGACCCCCTAGGGCCCGGGGAGCTGTTTTTT.